This TCR beta chain comes out of a study of CD8 T cells in Susac syndrome. At the level of the study: There were about six sequenced Susac syndrome patients with active disease and under ten in remission.

Germline V lookup: CDR1 LNHDA, CDR2 SQIVND (reference sequence). The length of the CDR3 is 17 residues. Trimming took off 5 bases at V and 4 bases at J, with 23 bases between the two ends. Sequencing targeted TCR beta in blood CD8+ and CD4+ T cells. TEMRA cells were FACS-enriched and CD8+ and CD4+ T cells negatively isolated. RNA, at about 0.45 to 1 ug, was reverse transcribed with random hexamers. Amplification of TCR beta CDR3 spanned 54 Vbeta and 13 Jbeta via immunoSEQ multiplex PCR. TCRdb re-derived calls from the immunoSEQ multiplex PCR reads in MiXCR, one entry per CDR3 protein. The sample contains 150,000 to 180,000 distinct CDR3 sequences, approximately 95% of which appear only once.

The chain uses TRBV19 and TRBJ1-2; a possible D gene is TRBD1 (5 bases). The sequencing sample was made of CD4+ T cells from PBMCs. The clonotype was recovered from a human donor with Susac syndrome. CDR3 region: CASSSRPTGASLYGYTF. The CDR3, as DNA: TGTGCCAGTAGTTCCCGCCCGACCGGGGCTTCCCTCTATGGCTACACCTTC. The full variable domain, completed using reference TRBV19 and TRBJ1-2, is DGGITQSPKYLFRKEGQNVTLSCEQNLNHDAMYWYRQDPGQGLRLIYYSQIVNDFQKGDIAEGYSVSREKKESFPLTVTSAQKNPTAFYLCASSSRPTGASLYGYTFGSGTRLTVV.